At least ten counts were recorded for the clone carrying this T cell receptor (beta chain). This sample was taken from a study of Graves' ophthalmopathy and Graves' hyperthyroidism. The overall study: Prior to any treatment, peripheral blood was collected at the time of initial diagnosis.

RNA transcripts yielded amplified TCR beta CDR3 regions. The workflow started with a first-round RT-PCR run with HTBI primers and then moved on to a second-round multiplex PCR. TCRdb re-called the multiplex PCR reads through MiXCR, storing one row per CDR3 protein. The table records approximately 640,000 distinct CDR3 sequences, 35% to 45% of them present only once. The germline V gene encodes CDR1 SQVTM and CDR2 ANQGSEA. With V trimmed by 1 base and J by 6 bases, 3 bases remained unmatched. The CDR3 has 12 amino acids. This chain joins TRBV29-1 and TRBJ2-7; 7 positions match TRBD1. The sequence came from an adult man with Graves' ophthalmopathy. What was sequenced was peripheral blood. CDR3 residues: CSVEVRQGEQYF. The CDR3 nucleotides read TGCAGCGTTGAAGTCAGACAGGGCGAGCAGTACTTC.